A single sample gave rise to the 4 T cell receptor beta chains below, sequenced in a study of T cells in Graves' hyperthyroidism and ophthalmopathy. Authors of the study amplified TCR beta CDR3 regions from RNA transcripts. HTBI primers were employed in a first-round RT-PCR of the TCR CDR3. One entry per CDR3 protein, called by TCRdb with MiXCR from the multiplex PCR reads. The repertoire consists of a few hundred thousand distinct CDR3 sequences, with less than 25% occurring once and the leading ten covering about 30%. The sequenced material came from blood. These receptors all stem from a man aged 18-30 years with Graves' hyperthyroidism.

The chain is built from TRBV4-2 and TRBJ1-2; TRBD1 agrees at 10 bases. Looked up from germline, CDR1 is LGHNA and CDR2 is YNFKEQ. Trimming took 3 bases from V and 4 from J; bases not matched to a gene: 8. The CDR3 has 16 amino acids. The CDR3 loop reads CASSHAGTGAGYGYTF. CDR3 nucleotides: TGTGCCAGCAGCCATGCCGGGACAGGGGCGGGCTATGGCTACACCTTC.

The V gene is TRBV18, the J gene TRBJ1-6, with D unclear. This CDR3 is 15 amino acids long. Trimming took off 4 bases at V and 5 bases at J, with 12 bases between the two ends. CDR1 and CDR2 (germline): KGHSH, LQKENI. The CDR3 nucleotides read TGTGCCAGCTCACGCGCCGGACGAAATAATTCACCCCTCCACTTT. As protein: CASSRAGRNNSPLHF.

This chain connects TRBV11-2 to TRBJ2-5; D gene unclear. The CDR3 consists of 15 residues. V lost 1 base and J 1 base, leaving 10 bases between the germline ends. From germline, CDR1 is SGHAT and CDR2 FQNNGV. The CDR3 sequence: CASSLGSRAQETQYF. The CDR3 DNA follows: TGTGCCAGCAGCTTAGGCAGCCGGGCCCAAGAGACCCAGTACTTC. The entire variable domain, with the rest obtained from reference TRBV11-2 and TRBJ2-5, is as follows: EAGVAQSPRYKIIEKRQSVAFWCNPISGHATLYWYQQILGQGPKLLIQFQNNGVVDDSQLPKDRFSAERLKGVDSTLKIQPAKLEDSAVYLCASSLGSRAQETQYFGPGTRLLVL.

As to this clonotype: The missing conserved phenylalanine or tryptophan at the end of this CDR3 makes a read error likely. The chain uses TRBV28 and TRBJ1-2; tentatively, D is TRBD1 (6 bases). This CDR3 contains 16 residues. Germline V gives CDR1 MDHEN, CDR2 SYDVKM. Trimming stripped 2 bases from V and 4 bases from J, with 17 bases between. CDR3 DNA sequence: TGTGCCAGCAGTTTAGACGGCGCAGGGGTCCTCTATGGCTACACCCTC. It specifies CASSLDGAGVLYGYTL.